This entry lists 16 T cell receptor beta chains sequenced from one sample in a study of technical replicates of blood from a few donors. Here immunoSEQ multiplex PCR was the method, and the copy in TCRdb shows in-frame clones only, minus some. This sample has about 84,000 clones, with 93% found just once. The sample comprised T cells isolated from PBMCs. These receptors were taken from a human donor in good health.

V is TRBV27 and J is TRBJ2-3; 16 positions match TRBD2. The CDR3 consists of 15 residues. Trimming at V came to 8 bases and at J to 4 bases, leaving 3 bases not matched to a gene. In germline, CDR1 is MNHEY, CDR2 SMNVEV (reference sequence). The CDR3 nucleotides are TGTGCCAGCTTGGGACTAGCGGGAGGGGCAGATACGCAGTATTTT. Translating it yields CASLGLAGGADTQYF.

V and J are TRBV6-1 and TRBJ2-2, with 8 bases aligning to TRBD2. This CDR3 spans 15 amino acids. Germline CDR1 reads MNHNS; CDR2 reads SASEGT. Unmatched junction bases numbered 4, after V lost 3 bases and J lost 4 bases. In nucleotides, the CDR3 is TGTGCCAGCAGTGAGGGGGGACTAGGCACCGGGGAGCTGTTTTTT. It is translated as CASSEGGLGTGELFF.

V is TRBV6-5 and J is TRBJ2-2; the D gene is possibly TRBD2 (6 bases). The germline CDR1 and CDR2 sequences are MNHEY and SVGAGI. Deletions cut 2 bases from V and 4 bases from J, with 14 bases between. The CDR3 sequence is 16 residues long. CDR3 nucleotide sequence: TGTGCCAGCAGTTACACCATTCCCGGGGGCACCGGGGAGCTGTTTTTT. It codes for CASSYTIPGGTGELFF.

This sequence joins TRBV19 and TRBJ2-6; D not resolved. Deletions cut 3 bases from V and 3 bases from J, with 6 bases between. Germline V lookup: CDR1 LNHDA, CDR2 SQIVND (reference sequence). There are 14 residues in the CDR3. The CDR3: CASSIGVGANVLTF. CDR3 nucleotide sequence: TGTGCCAGTAGTATTGGAGTTGGGGCCAACGTCCTGACTTTC. Looking up the rest from reference TRBV19 and TRBJ2-6 gives the full variable domain: DGGITQSPKYLFRKEGQNVTLSCEQNLNHDAMYWYRQDPGQGLRLIYYSQIVNDFQKGDIAEGYSVSREKKESFPLTVTSAQKNPTAFYLCASSIGVGANVLTFGAGSRLTVL.

The chain couples TRBV19 to TRBJ2-7; tentative D call: TRBD2 (5 bases). Germline V gene sequence: CDR1 LNHDA, CDR2 SQIVND (reference sequence). This CDR3 comprises 14 residues. The V end lost 5 bases, the J end lost 0 bases, and 11 bases lay between the germline ends. The CDR3 reads CASSYGGGSYEQYF. The DNA for the CDR3 is TGTGCCAGTAGTTATGGCGGAGGCTCCTACGAGCAGTACTTC.

V and J are TRBV5-1 and TRBJ1-1, with 10 bases fitting TRBD1. Germline CDR1 is SGHRS and CDR2 is YFSETQ. The CDR3 consists of 16 residues. V shed 1 base and J 2 bases; nucleotides not matched to a gene: 5. CDR3 amino acids: CASSLNGQGGNTEAFF. CDR3 bases: TGCGCCAGCAGCTTGAACGGACAGGGGGGCAACACTGAAGCTTTCTTT.

This clone was recorded only once. CDR3 loop: CASSIDSVSGNTEAFF. CDR3 coding DNA: TGTGCCAGTAGTATAGATTCTGTATCAGGGAACACTGAAGCTTTCTTT. The chain employs TRBV19 and TRBJ1-1; no reliable D call. From germline, CDR1 is LNHDA and CDR2 SQIVND (reference sequence). Trimming cost V 0 bases and J 1 base, with 12 bases left between them. The CDR3 runs to 16 residues.

This clone was detected only once. The chain recombines TRBV6-1 with TRBJ2-3; 9 nucleotides agree with TRBD2. The CDR3 is made up of 17 amino acids. Germline-derived CDR1 and CDR2 are MNHNS and SASEGT. J was trimmed by 2 bases and V by 0 bases; bases with no gene match: 6. CDR3 in amino acids: CASSEAEAGGDTDTQYF. The CDR3 DNA reads TGTGCCAGCAGTGAAGCGGAAGCGGGGGGTGACACAGATACGCAGTATTTT.

This clone was counted only a few times. The rearrangement joins TRBV30 to TRBJ1-1; D is possibly TRBD1 (5 bases). The CDR3 contains 13 residues. The V end was cut by 2 bases, the J end by 0 bases, with 7 bases between. Germline V CDR1 and CDR2: GTSNPN, SVGIG (reference sequence). CDR3 in amino acids: CAWSTGVNTEAFF. The CDR3 DNA is TGTGCCTGGAGTACGGGGGTGAACACTGAAGCTTTCTTT.

V gene TRBV5-4 combines with J gene TRBJ2-7, with 9 bases aligning to TRBD1. Unmatched junction bases numbered 3, after V lost 2 bases and J lost 3 bases. The CDR3 extends over 14 amino acids. Germline V gene lookup returns CDR1 SGHNT and CDR2 YYREEE (reference sequence). In DNA, the CDR3 is TGTGCCAGCAGCTTAGGGACAGGGCGCTACGAGCAGTACTTC. This translates into CASSLGTGRYEQYF.

This clone was seen a handful of times. The chain carries TRBV4-1 and TRBJ1-1; 8 nucleotides match TRBD1. The CDR3 consists of 16 residues. V trimming: 2 bases; J trimming: 0 bases; junction bases outside the gene matches: 5. The V gene's germline CDR1 is MGHRA and CDR2 YSYEKL. CDR3: CASSQWTGNLNTEAFF. In nucleotides, the CDR3 is TGCGCCAGCAGCCAATGGACAGGGAACCTGAACACTGAAGCTTTCTTT.

The V gene is TRBV5-1, the J gene TRBJ2-5; TRBD1 aligns across 10 bases. The junction had 8 bases not matched to a gene; V was cut back by 6 bases and J by 3 bases. The CDR3 is made up of 15 amino acids. The germline V gene has CDR1 SGHRS and CDR2 YFSETQ. The CDR3 protein is CASTLTGGLEETQYF. As DNA, the CDR3 is TGCGCCAGCACTCTGACAGGGGGCTTAGAAGAGACCCAGTACTTC.

The chain joins TRBV7-9 to TRBJ2-1; D not certain. Germline-derived CDR1 and CDR2 are SEHNR and FQNEAQ (reference sequence). Trimming left V 5 bases short and J 4 bases short, with 12 bases between. This CDR3 contains 14 residues. As DNA, the CDR3 is TGTGCCAGCAGCCCAAAAACAAAATACAATGAGCAGTTCTTC. This sequence encodes CASSPKTKYNEQFF.

The V gene is TRBV5-1, the J gene TRBJ2-1; 7 bases agree with TRBD2. This CDR3 has 16 residues. Looked up from germline, CDR1 is SGHRS and CDR2 is YFSETQ. J lost 8 bases, V lost 0 bases, and 11 bases had no gene match. CDR3 sequence (DNA): TGCGCCAGCAGCTTGGCCTGGGCGGGGAGGGGCGATGAGCAGTTCTTC. Amino acid sequence: CASSLAWAGRGDEQFF.

V and J are TRBV6-6 and TRBJ2-1; 9 bases fit TRBD2. This CDR3 region has 15 residues. V shed 2 bases, J shed 5 bases, and the junction held 4 bases outside the gene matches. Germline assignment: CDR1 MNHNY and CDR2 SVGAGI (reference sequence). The CDR3 DNA reads TGTGCCAGCAGTTACAGACTAGCGGCAGACAATGAGCAGTTCTTC. Translated: CASSYRLAADNEQFF.

The chain couples TRBV30 to TRBJ1-1, with no clear D. The CDR3 totals 13 residues. Germline lookup yields CDR1 GTSNPN and CDR2 SVGIG (reference sequence). Deletions cut 0 bases from V and 0 bases from J, with 5 bases between. In DNA form, the CDR3 reads TGTGCCTGGAGTGTGGGCATGAACACTGAAGCTTTCTTT. Translating it yields CAWSVGMNTEAFF.